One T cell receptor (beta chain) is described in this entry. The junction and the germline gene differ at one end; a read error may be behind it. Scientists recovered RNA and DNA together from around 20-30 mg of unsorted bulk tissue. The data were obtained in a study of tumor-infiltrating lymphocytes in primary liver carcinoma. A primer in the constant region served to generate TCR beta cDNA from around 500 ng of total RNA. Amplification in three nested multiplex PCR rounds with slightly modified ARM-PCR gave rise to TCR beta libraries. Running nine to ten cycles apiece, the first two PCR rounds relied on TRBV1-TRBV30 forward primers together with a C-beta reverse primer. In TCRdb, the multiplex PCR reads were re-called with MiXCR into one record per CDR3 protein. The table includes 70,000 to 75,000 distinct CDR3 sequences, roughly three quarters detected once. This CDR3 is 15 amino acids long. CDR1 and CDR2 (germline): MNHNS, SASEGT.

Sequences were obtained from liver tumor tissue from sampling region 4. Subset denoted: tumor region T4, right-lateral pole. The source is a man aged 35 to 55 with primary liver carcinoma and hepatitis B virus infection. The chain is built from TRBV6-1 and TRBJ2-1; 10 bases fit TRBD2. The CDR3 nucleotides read TGTGCCAGCAGTAAATTGACTAGCGGGTACAATGAGCGGTTCTTC. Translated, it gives CASSKLTSGYNERFF.